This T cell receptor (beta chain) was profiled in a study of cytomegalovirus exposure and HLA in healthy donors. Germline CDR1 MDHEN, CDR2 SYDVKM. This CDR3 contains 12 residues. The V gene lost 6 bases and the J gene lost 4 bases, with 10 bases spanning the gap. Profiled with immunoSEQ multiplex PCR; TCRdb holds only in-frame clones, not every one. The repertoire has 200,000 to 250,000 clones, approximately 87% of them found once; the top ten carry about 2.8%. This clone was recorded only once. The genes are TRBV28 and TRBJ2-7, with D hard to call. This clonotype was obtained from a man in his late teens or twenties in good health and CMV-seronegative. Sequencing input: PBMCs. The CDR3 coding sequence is TGTGCCAGCAGACGTCTCCAGTACGAGCAGTACTTC. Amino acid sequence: CASRRLQYEQYF.